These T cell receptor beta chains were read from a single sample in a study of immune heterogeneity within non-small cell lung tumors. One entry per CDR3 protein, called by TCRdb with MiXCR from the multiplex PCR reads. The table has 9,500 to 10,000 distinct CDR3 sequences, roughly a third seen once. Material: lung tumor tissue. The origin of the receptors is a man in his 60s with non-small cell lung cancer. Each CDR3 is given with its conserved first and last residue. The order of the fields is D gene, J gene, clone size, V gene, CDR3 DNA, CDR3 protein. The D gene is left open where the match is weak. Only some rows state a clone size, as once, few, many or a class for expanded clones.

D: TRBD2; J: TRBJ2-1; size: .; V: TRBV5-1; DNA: TGCGCCAGCAGCCTTCTAAGCGGGAGCGTCGGTGAGCAGTTCTTC; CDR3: CASSLLSGSVGEQFF
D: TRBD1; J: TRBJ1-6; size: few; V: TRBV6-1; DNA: TGTGCCAGCACCCCCGGGACAGGGCCACCCCTCCACTTT; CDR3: CASTPGTGPPLHF
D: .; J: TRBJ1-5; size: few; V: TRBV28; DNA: TGTGCCAGCAGTTTTGGTCAGCCCCAGCATTTT; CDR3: CASSFGQPQHF
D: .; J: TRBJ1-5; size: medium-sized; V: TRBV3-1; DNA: TGTGCCAGCAGCCTGGACGGAAATCAGCCCCAGCATTTT; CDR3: CASSLDGNQPQHF
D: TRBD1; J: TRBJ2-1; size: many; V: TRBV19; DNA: TGTGCCAGTAGTACGGACAGGGTGGATGAGCAGTTCTTC; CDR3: CASSTDRVDEQFF
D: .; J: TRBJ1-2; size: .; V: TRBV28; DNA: TGTGCCAGCAGTTTTTCAGGGGAAAACTATGGCTACACCTTC; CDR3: CASSFSGENYGYTF
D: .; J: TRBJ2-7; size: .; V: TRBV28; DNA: TGTGCCAGTACCAACTCAGGGGTCCCCTACGAGCAGTACTTC; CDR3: CASTNSGVPYEQYF
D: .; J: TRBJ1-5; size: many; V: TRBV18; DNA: TGTGCCAGCTCACCGACAGGACAATCCAATCAGCCCCAGCATTTT; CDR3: CASSPTGQSNQPQHF
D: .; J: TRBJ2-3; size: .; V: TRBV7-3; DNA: TGTGCCAGCAGCCCCCCGGGGGTGGCAGATACGCAGTATTTT; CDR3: CASSPPGVADTQYF
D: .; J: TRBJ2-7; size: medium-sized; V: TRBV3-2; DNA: TGTGCCAGCAGCCACCCTTGCTCCTACGAGCAGTACTTC; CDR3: CASSHPCSYEQYF
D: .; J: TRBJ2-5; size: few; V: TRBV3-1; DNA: TGTGCCAGCAGCCGCGGCGGGAAAGAGACCCAGTACTTC; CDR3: CASSRGGKETQYF
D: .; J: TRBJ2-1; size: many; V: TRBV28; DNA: TGTGCCAGCAGTTTACGGGGCAATGAGCAGTTCTTC; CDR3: CASSLRGNEQFF
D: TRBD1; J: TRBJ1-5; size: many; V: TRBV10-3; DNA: TGTGCCATCAGTGCAGGGGACAGGGTGAGCAATCAGCCCCAGCATTTT; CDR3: CAISAGDRVSNQPQHF
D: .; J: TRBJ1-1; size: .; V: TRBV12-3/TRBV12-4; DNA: TGTGCCAGCAGCAAGACAGTGAAGAACACTGAAGCTTTCTTT; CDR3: CASSKTVKNTEAFF
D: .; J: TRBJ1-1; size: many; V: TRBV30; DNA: TGTGCCTGGAGGCGACAGCAGAAAAACACTGAAGCTTTCTTT; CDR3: CAWRRQQKNTEAFF
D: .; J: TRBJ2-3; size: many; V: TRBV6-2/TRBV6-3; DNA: TGTGCCAGCAGTCAATCCCGGGATACGCAGTATTTT; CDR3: CASSQSRDTQYF